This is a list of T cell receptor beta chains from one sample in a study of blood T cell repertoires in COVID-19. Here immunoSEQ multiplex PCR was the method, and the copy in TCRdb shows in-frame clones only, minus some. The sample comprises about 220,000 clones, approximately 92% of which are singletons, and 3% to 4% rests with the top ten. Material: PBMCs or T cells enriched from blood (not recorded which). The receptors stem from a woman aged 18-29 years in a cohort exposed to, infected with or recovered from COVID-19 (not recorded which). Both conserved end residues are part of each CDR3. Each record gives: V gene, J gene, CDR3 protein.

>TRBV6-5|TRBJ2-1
CASTAGTAAYNEQFF
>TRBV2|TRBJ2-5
CASSFPGGAETQYF
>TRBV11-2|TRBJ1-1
CASSQSGLNTEAFF
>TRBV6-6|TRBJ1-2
CASSYSGTAGTF
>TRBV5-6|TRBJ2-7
CASSFREGREQYF
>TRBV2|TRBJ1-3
CASTLIGANSGNTIYF
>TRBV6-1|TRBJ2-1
CASSEWGGREQFF
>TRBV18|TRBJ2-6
CASSPRQGSSGANVLTF
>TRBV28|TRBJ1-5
CASSLGRSAQPQHF
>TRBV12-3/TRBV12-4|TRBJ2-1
CASSLELEQFF
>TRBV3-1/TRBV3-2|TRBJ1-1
CASSPRQGEYWNTEAFF
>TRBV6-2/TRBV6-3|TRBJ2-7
CASSYPGQGTNEQYF
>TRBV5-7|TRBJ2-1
CASSLDGDTTSGRNEQFF
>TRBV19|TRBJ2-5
CASSITSGRETQYF
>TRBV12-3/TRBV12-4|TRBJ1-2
CASSYTGVYGYTF
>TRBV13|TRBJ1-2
CASSPGTGHLYGYTF
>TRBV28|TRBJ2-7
CASHTPPGQGRYEQYF
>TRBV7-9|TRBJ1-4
CASSLRGPTNEKLFF
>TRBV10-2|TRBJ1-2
CASSDPDRLYGYTF
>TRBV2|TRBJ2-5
CASSGQGVQETQYF
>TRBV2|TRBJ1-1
CASSEYVRAGNTEAFF
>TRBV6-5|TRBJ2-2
CATRGSGSTGELFF
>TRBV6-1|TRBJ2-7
CASSDIRLAGRYEQYF
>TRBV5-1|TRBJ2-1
CASSKGSGGVHNEQFF
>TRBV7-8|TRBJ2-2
CASSLAPEGLNTGELFF
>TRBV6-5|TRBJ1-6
CASSYSEHLNSPLHF